What follows are 5 T cell receptor beta chains derived from one specimen sequenced in a study of Graves' ophthalmopathy and Graves' hyperthyroidism. Amplified TCR beta CDR3 regions were obtained using RNA transcripts as template. First-round RT-PCR relied on HTBI primers, and a second-round multiplex PCR came next. TCRdb fed the multiplex PCR reads into MiXCR, producing one record per CDR3 protein. The sample comprises over a million distinct CDR3 sequences, approximately 35% of which are singletons, and around 10% rests with the top ten. Source material: peripheral blood or thyroid tissue (not recorded which). The receptor source for this set is an adult man with Graves' hyperthyroidism.

This clonotype is labeled medium-sized. V is TRBV7-3 and J is TRBJ2-2, with D perhaps TRBD1 or TRBD2 (5 bases each). Per germline, CDR1 SGHTA and CDR2 FQGTGA. The CDR3 extends over 13 amino acids. The V gene lost 6 bases and the J gene lost 5 bases, with 10 bases spanning the gap. DNA for the CDR3: TGTGCCAGCAGTTTGAGGGGTACCGGGGAGCTGTTTTTT. Protein product: CASSLRGTGELFF. Full variable domain (remainder filled in from reference TRBV7-3 and TRBJ2-2): GAGVSQTPSNKVTEKGKYVELRCDPISGHTALYWYRQSLGQGPEFLIYFQGTGAADDSGLPNDRFFAVRPEGSVSTLKIQRTERGDSAVYLCASSLRGTGELFFGEGSRLTVL.

This chain uses TRBV5-8 with TRBJ1-5; tentative D call: TRBD1 (5 bases). Germline V gene lookup returns CDR1 SGHTS and CDR2 YDEGEE. The V gene lost 7 bases and the J gene lost 3 bases, with 11 bases spanning the gap. The CDR3 is made up of 13 amino acids. In DNA form, the CDR3 reads TGTGCCAGCGGGGACGGTCTCAATCAGCCCCAGCATTTT. This codes for CASGDGLNQPQHF.

This clonotype was recorded a few times. The rearrangement uses TRBV20-1 and TRBJ2-6; D may be TRBD2 (5 bases). The CDR3 runs to 14 residues. From germline, CDR1 is DFQATT and CDR2 SNEGSKA (reference sequence). V shed 5 bases and J shed 4 bases, with 12 bases lying between them. The CDR3 protein is CSAFPIAGANVLTF. DNA for the CDR3: TGCAGTGCTTTTCCCATAGCGGGGGCCAACGTCCTGACTTTC.

This clonotype was seen a few times. This chain joins TRBV20-1 and TRBJ2-2; no definite D call. The germline gives CDR1 DFQATT, CDR2 SNEGSKA (reference sequence). Trimming shortened V by 3 bases and J by 1 base, and 9 bases separated the two germline ends. The CDR3 is 14 residues long. For the CDR3, the DNA is TGCAGTGCTAGGGCCAGCTTGAACACCGGGGAGCTGTTTTTT. This encodes CSARASLNTGELFF.

A word on this clonotype: A much larger clone lies a single base off, so this may be a read error. V gene TRBV10-3 combines with J gene TRBJ1-3, with unresolved D. In germline, CDR1 is ENHRY, CDR2 SYGVKD. The length of the CDR3 is 14 residues. V was clipped by 6 bases and J by 6 bases, with 15 bases between them. The CDR3 region is CAIRKDDSKNTIYF. The CDR3 nucleotides are TGTGCCATCAGAAAGGATGATTCCAAAAACACCATATATTTT.